The source of this T cell receptor beta chain is a study of cytomegalovirus exposure and HLA in healthy donors. Study findings and constraints: Presence/absence comparisons presumed near-even sequencing depth among donors.

The study ran its PCR with 60 Vbeta and 13 Jbeta primers. Generated by immunoSEQ multiplex PCR, the TCRdb table keeps only in-frame clones and is missing some. Counted here are some 99,000 clones, around three quarters occurring once; the ten biggest clones make up 7.7%. A note on this clone: The antigen is unknown.

Looked up from germline, CDR1 is SGHNT and CDR2 is YYREEE (reference sequence). V shed 0 bases and J 7 bases; nucleotides not matched to a gene: 3. The CDR3 has 14 amino acids. The receptor comes from a woman between 50 and 59 years old in good health and CMV-seropositive. Sequenced sample: PBMCs. This chain links TRBV5-4 with TRBJ1-2, with 10 bases aligning to TRBD1. Here the CDR3 reads CASSLGGQGSGYTF. The CDR3 DNA follows: TGTGCCAGCAGCTTGGGGGGACAGGGGTCTGGCTACACCTTC.